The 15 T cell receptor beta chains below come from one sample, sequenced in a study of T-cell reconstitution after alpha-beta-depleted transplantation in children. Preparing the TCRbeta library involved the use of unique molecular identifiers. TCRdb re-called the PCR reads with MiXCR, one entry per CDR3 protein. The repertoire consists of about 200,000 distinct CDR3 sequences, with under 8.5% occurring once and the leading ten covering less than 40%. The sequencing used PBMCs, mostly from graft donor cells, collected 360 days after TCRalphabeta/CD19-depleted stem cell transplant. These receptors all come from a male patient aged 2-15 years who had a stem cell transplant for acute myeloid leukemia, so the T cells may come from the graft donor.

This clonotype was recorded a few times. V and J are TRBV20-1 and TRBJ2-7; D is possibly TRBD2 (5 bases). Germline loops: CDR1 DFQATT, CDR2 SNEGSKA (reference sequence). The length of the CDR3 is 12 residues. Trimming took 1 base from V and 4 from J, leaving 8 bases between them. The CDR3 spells CSARAGVYEQYF. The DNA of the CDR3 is TGCAGTGCTAGAGCCGGGGTTTACGAGCAGTACTTC.

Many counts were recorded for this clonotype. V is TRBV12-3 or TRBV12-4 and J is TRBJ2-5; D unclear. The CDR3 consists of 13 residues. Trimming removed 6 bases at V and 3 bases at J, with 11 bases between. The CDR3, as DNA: TGTGCCAGCAGACTCCACAGCAAAGAGACCCAGTACTTC. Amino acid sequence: CASRLHSKETQYF.

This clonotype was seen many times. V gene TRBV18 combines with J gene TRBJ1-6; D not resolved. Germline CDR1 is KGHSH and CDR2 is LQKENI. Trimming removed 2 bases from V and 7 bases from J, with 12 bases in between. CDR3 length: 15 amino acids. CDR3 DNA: TGTGCCAGCTCACCAGATTCCACCCCGAATTCACCCCTCCACTTT. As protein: CASSPDSTPNSPLHF.

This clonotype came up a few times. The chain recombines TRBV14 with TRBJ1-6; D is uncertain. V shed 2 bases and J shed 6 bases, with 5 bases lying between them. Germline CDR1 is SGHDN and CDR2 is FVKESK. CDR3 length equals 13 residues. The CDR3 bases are TGTGCCAGCAGCCAACGGATTAATTCACCCCTCCACTTT. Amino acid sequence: CASSQRINSPLHF. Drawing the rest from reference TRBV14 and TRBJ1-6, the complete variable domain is EAGVTQFPSHSVIEKGQTVTLRCDPISGHDNLYWYRRVMGKEIKFLLHFVKESKQDESGMPNNRFLAERTGGTYSTLKVQPAELEDSGVYFCASSQRINSPLHFGNGTRLTVT.

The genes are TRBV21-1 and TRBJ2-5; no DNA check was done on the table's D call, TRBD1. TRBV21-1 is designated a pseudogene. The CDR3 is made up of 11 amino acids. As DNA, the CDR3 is TGTGCCAGCTTCAGGGTTGGTACCCAGTACTTC. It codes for CASFRVGTQYF.

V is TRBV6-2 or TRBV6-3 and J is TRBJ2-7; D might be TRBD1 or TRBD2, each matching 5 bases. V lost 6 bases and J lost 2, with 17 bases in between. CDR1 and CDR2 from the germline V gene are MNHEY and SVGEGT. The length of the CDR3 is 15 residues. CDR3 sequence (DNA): TGTGCCAGCAGATCCTCCGGGACCAGCACCTACGAGCAGTACTTC. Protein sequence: CASRSSGTSTYEQYF.

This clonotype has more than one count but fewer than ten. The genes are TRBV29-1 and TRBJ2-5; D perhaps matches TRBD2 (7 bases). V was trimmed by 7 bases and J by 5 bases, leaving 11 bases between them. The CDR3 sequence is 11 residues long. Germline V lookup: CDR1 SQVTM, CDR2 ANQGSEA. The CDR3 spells CSGGGWETQYF. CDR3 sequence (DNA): TGCAGCGGCGGGGGCTGGGAGACCCAGTACTTC.

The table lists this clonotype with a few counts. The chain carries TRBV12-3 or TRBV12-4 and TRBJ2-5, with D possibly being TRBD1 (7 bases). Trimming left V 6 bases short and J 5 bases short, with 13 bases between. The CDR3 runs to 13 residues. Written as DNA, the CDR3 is TGTGCCAGCAGGAACAGGGGAGGTGAGACCCAGTACTTC. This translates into CASRNRGGETQYF.

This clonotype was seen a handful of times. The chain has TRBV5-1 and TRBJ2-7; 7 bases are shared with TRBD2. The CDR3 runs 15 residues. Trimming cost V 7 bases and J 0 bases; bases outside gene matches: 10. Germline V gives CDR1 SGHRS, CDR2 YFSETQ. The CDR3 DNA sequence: TGCGCCAGCCGCGTACGGGACTACTACTCCTACGAGCAGTACTTC. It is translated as CASRVRDYYSYEQYF.

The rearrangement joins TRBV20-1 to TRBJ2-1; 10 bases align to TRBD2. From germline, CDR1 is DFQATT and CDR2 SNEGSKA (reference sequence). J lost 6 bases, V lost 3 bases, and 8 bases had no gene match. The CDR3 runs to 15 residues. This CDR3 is CSARTFASGGNEQFF. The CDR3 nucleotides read TGCAGTGCTAGGACGTTCGCTAGCGGGGGCAATGAGCAGTTCTTC.

CDR3 DNA sequence: TGCAGTGCTAGAGATTCAGAGTCTGCTAACTATGGCTACACCTTC. It specifies CSARDSESANYGYTF. The V call is TRBV20-1, the J call TRBJ1-2; D is unclear. The CDR3 length is 15 residues. Looked up from germline, CDR1 is DFQATT and CDR2 is SNEGSKA (reference sequence). V lost 0 bases and J 0 bases, leaving 11 bases between the germline ends.

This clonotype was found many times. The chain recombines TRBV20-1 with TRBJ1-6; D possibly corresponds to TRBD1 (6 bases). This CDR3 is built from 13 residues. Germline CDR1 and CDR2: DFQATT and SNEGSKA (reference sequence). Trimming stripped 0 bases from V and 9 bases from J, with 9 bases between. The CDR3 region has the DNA TGCAGTGCTAGAGAGGGGGCAGGTTCACCCCTCCACTTT. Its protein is CSAREGAGSPLHF.

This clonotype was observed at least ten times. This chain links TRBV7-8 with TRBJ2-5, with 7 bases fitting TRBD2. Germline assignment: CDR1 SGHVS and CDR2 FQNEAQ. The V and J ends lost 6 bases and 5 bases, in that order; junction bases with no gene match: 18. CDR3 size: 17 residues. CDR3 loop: CASRSSEGTMLWETQYF. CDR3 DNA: TGTGCCAGCAGGTCTTCAGAAGGGACTATGCTCTGGGAGACCCAGTACTTC. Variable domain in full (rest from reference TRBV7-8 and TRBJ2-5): GAGVSQSPRYKVAKRGQDVALRCDPISGHVSLFWYQQALGQGPEFLTYFQNEAQLDKSGLPSDRFFAERPEGSVSTLKIQRTQQEDSAVYLCASRSSEGTMLWETQYFGPGTRLLVL.

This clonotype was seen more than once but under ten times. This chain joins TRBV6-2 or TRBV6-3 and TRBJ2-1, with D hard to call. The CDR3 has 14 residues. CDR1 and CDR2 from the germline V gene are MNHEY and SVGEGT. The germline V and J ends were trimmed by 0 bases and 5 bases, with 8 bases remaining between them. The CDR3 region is CASSYSWQNNEQFF. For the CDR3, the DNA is TGTGCCAGCAGTTACTCATGGCAGAACAATGAGCAGTTCTTC.

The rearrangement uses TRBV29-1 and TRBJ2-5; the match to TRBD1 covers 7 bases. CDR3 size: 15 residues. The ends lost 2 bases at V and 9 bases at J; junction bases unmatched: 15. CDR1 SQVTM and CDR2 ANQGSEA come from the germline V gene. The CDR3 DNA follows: TGCAGCGTTGAACGCCGACAGGGATCCCCGTGGGCCCAGTACTTC. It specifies CSVERRQGSPWAQYF.